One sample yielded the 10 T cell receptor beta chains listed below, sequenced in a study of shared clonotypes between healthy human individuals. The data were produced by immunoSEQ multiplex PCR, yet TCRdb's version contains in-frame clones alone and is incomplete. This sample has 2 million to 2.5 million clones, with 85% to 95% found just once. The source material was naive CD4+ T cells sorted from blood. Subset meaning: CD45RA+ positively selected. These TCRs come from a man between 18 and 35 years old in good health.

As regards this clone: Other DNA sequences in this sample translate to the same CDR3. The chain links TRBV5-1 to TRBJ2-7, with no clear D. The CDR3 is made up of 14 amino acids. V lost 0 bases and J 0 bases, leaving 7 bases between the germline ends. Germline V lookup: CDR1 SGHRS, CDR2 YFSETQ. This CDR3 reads CASSLGPTSYEQYF. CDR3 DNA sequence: TGCGCCAGCAGCTTGGGTCCGACCTCCTACGAGCAGTACTTC.

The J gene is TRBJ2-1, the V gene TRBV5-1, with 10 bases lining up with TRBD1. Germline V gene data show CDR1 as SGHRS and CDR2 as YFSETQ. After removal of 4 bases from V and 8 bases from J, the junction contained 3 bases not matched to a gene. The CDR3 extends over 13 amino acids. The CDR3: CASSRDRGDEQFF. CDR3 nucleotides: TGCGCCAGCAGCAGGGACAGGGGAGATGAGCAGTTCTTC.

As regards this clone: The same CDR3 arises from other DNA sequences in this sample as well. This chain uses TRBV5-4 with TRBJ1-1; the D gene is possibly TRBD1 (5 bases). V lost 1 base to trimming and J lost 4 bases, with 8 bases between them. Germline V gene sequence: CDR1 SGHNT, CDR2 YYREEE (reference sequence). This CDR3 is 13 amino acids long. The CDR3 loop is CASSLKGSTEAFF. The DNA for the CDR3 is TGTGCCAGCAGCTTGAAGGGGTCCACTGAAGCTTTCTTT.

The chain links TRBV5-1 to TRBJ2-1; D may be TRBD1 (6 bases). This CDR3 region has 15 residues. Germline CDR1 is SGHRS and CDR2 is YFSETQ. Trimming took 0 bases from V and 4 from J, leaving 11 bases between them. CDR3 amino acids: CASSLVQGMYNEQFF. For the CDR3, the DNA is TGCGCCAGCAGCTTGGTTCAGGGGATGTACAATGAGCAGTTCTTC.

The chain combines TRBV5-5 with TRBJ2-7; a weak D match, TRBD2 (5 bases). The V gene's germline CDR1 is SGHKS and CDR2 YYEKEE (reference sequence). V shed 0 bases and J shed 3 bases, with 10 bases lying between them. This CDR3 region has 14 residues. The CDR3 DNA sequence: TGTGCCAGCAGCTTGGGTCCGGGGAACTACGAGCAGTACTTC. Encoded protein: CASSLGPGNYEQYF.

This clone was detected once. CDR3 nucleotide sequence: TGTGCCAGCAGAGGGACAGGGGGCGTCTATGGCTACACCTTC. This gives the protein CASRGTGGVYGYTF. The chain recombines TRBV2 with TRBJ1-2; TRBD1 agrees at 12 bases. From germline, CDR1 is SNHLY and CDR2 FYNNEI. The V segment lost 6 bases and the J segment 4 bases; nucleotides outside the gene matches: 3. The CDR3 sequence is 14 residues long. Complete variable domain (other parts from reference TRBV2 and TRBJ1-2): EPEVTQTPSHQVTQMGQEVILRCVPISNHLYFYWYRQILGQKVEFLVSFYNNEISEKSEIFDDQFSVERPDGSNFTLKIRSTKLEDSAMYFCASRGTGGVYGYTFGSGTRLTVV.

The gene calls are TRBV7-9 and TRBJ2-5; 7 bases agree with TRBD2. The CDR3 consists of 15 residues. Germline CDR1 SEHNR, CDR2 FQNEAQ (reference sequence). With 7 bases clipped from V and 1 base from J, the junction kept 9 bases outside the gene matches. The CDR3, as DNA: TGTGCCAGCAACCCGGAGGGAGGGGCCCAAGAGACCCAGTACTTC. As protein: CASNPEGGAQETQYF.

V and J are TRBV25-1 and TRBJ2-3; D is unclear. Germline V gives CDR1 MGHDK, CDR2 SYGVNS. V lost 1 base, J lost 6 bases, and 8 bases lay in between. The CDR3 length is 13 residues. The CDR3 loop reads CASSEFVLDTQYF. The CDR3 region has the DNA TGTGCCAGCAGTGAATTCGTTTTGGATACGCAGTATTTT.

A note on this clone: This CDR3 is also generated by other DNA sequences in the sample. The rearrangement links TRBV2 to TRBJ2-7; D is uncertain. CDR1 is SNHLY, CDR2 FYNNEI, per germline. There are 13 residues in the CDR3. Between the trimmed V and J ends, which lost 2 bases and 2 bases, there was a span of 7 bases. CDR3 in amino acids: CASSERETYEQYF. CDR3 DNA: TGTGCCAGCAGTGAACGCGAGACCTACGAGCAGTACTTC.

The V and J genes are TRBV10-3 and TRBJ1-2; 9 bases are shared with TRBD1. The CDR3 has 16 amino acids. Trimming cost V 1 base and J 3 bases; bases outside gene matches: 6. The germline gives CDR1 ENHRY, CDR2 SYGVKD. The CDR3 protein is CAISELSGTGYYGYTF. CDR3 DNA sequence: TGTGCCATCAGTGAGTTATCCGGGACAGGGTACTATGGCTACACCTTC.